Detailed here is one T cell receptor (beta chain). The record originates from a study of early T cells in non-severe SARS-CoV-2 infection. Individual cDNA molecules received unique molecular identifiers. TCRdb fed the 5' RACE reads into MiXCR, producing one record per CDR3 protein. In the table there are roughly 75,000 distinct CDR3 sequences, 15% to 20% of which are singletons. The receptor's source is an adult who was a healthcare worker with PCR-confirmed SARS-CoV-2 infection or an uninfected control (not recorded which). The specimen sequenced was whole blood.

The CDR3 loop is CSVEPYPAGVQETQYF. CDR3 sequence (DNA): TGCAGCGTTGAACCCTACCCGGCGGGAGTCCAAGAGACCCAGTACTTC. The chain is built from TRBV29-1 and TRBJ2-5; the match to TRBD2 covers 7 bases. The junction had 10 bases not matched to a gene; V was cut back by 2 bases and J by 1 base. Germline-derived CDR1 and CDR2 are SQVTM and ANQGSEA. The CDR3 contains 16 residues.